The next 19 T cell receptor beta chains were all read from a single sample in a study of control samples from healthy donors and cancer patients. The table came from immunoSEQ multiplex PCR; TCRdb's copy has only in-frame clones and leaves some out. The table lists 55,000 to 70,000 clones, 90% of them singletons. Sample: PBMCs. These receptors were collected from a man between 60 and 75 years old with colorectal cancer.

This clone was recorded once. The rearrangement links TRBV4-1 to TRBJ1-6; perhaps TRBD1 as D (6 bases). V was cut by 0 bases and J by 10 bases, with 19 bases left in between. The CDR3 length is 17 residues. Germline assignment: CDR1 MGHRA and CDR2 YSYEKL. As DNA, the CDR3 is TGCGCCAGCAGCCAAGACGGGGGGACATCGATTGCCTCACCCCTCCACTTT. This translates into CASSQDGGTSIASPLHF.

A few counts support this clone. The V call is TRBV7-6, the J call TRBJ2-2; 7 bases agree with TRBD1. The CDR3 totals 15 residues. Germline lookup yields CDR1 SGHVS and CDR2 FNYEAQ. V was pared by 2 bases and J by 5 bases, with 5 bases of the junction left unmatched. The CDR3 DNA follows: TGTGCCAGCAGCTTACGGACAGGTTATACCGGGGAGCTGTTTTTT. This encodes CASSLRTGYTGELFF.

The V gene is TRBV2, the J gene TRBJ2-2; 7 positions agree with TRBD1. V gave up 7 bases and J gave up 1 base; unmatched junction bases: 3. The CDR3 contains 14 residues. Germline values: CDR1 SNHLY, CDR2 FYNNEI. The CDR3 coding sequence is TGTGCCAGCAAAAGGGACAGGAACACCGGGGAGCTGTTTTTT. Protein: CASKRDRNTGELFF.

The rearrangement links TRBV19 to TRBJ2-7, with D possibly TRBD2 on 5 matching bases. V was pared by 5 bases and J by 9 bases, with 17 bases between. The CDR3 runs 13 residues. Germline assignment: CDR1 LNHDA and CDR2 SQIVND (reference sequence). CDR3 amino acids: CASSDTGSRAQYF. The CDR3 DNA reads TGTGCCAGTAGTGATACTGGGAGTAGGGCGCAGTACTTC.

This CDR3 is CARSLTGRKNEKLFF. Here the CDR3 DNA reads TGTGCCAGAAGCTTGACAGGTCGGAAAAATGAAAAACTGTTTTTT. This rearrangement joins TRBV5-3 to TRBJ1-4, with TRBD1 as a possible D gene (5 bases). TRBV5-3 is filed as an ORF, its function uncertain. Trimming removed 1 base from V and 5 bases from J, with 12 bases in between. The CDR3 covers 15 residues.

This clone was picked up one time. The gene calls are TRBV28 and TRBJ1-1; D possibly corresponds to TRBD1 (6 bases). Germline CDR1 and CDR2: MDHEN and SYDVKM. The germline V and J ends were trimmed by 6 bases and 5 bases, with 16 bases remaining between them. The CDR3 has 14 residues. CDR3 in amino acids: CASRLGGPGTEAFF. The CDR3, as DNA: TGTGCCAGCAGGCTAGGGGGGCCGGGGACTGAAGCTTTCTTT.

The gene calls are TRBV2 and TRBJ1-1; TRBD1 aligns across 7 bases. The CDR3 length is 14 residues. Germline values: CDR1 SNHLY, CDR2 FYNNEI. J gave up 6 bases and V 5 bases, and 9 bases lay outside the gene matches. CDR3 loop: CASSPRTGSAEAFF. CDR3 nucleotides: TGTGCCAGCAGTCCCCGGACAGGTAGCGCTGAAGCTTTCTTT.

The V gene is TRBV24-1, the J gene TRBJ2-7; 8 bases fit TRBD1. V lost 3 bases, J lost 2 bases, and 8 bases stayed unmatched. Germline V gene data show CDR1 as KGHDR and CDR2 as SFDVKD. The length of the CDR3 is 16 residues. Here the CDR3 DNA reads TGTGCCACCAGTGATGCATACGGGACAGGAGCCTACGAGCAGTACTTC. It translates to CATSDAYGTGAYEQYF.

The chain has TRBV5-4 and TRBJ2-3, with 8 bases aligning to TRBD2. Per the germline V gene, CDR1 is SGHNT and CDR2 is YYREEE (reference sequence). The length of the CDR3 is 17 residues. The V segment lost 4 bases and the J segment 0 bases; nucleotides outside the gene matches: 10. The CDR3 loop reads CASSPGGGPMSTDTQYF. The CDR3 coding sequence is TGTGCCAGCAGCCCGGGGGGGGGCCCAATGAGCACAGATACGCAGTATTTT.

The CDR3 DNA follows: TGTGCCAGCAGCCCCCCGGTCCGGGGGGCCAAAAACATTCAGTACTTC. As protein: CASSPPVRGAKNIQYF. The chain recombines TRBV3-1 (or the pseudogene TRBV3-2) with TRBJ2-4, with D perhaps TRBD2 (6 bases). The CDR3 loop spans 16 amino acids. The V end was cut by 4 bases, the J end by 1 base, with 14 bases between. Germline V gene lookup returns CDR1 LGHDT and CDR2 YNNKEL (reference sequence).

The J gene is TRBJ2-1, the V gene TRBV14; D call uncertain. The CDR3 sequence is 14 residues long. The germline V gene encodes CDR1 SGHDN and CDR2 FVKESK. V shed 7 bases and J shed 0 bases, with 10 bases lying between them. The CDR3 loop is CASTPTSSYNEQFF. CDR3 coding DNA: TGTGCCAGCACCCCGACCAGCTCCTACAATGAGCAGTTCTTC.

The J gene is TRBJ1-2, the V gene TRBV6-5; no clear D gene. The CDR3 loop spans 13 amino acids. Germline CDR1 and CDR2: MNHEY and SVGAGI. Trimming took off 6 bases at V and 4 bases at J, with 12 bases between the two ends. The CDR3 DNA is TGTGCCAGCAGCCCAGGTAGAGCCTATGGCTACACCTTC. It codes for CASSPGRAYGYTF.

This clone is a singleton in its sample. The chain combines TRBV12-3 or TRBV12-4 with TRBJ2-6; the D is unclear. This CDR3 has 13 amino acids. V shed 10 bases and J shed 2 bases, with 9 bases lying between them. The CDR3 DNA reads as TGTGCCATCGGTGGTGCTGGGGCCAACGTCCTGACTTTC. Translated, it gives CAIGGAGANVLTF.

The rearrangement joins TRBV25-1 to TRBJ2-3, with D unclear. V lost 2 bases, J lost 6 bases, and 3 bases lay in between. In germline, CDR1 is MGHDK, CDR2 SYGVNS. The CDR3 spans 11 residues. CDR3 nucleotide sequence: TGTGCCAGCAGTGAAAGGGATACGCAGTATTTT. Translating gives CASSERDTQYF.

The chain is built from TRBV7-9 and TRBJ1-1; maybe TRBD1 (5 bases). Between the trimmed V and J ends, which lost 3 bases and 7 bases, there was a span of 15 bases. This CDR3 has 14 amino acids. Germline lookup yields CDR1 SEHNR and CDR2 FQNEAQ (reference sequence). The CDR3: CASSLLSREHEAFF. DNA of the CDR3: TGTGCCAGCAGCTTGTTATCCAGGGAGCATGAAGCTTTCTTT.

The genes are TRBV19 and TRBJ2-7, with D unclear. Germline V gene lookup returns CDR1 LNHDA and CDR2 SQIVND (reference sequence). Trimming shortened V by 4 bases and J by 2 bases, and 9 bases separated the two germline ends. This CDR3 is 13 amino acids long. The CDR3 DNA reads TGTGCCAGTAGTAGGGCAGGTCCCTACGAGCAGTACTTC. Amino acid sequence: CASSRAGPYEQYF. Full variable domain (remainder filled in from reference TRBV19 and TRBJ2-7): DGGITQSPKYLFRKEGQNVTLSCEQNLNHDAMYWYRQDPGQGLRLIYYSQIVNDFQKGDIAEGYSVSREKKESFPLTVTSAQKNPTAFYLCASSRAGPYEQYFGPGTRLTVT.

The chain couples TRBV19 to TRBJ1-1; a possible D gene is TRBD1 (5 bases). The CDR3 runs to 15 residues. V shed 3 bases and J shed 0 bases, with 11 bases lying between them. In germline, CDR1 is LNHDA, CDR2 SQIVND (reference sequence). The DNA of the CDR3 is TGTGCCAGTAGTATGTGGGCCAGGGTGAACACTGAAGCTTTCTTT. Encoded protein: CASSMWARVNTEAFF.

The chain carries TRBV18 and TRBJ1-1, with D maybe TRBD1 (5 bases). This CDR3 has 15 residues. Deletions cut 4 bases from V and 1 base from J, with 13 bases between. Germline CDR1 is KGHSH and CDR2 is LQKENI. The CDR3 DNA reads TGTGCCAGCTCACGGAGTCAGGGAGGGAACACTGAAGCTTTCTTT. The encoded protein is CASSRSQGGNTEAFF. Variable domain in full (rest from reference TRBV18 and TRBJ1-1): NAGVMQNPRHLVRRRGQEARLRCSPMKGHSHVYWYRQLPEEGLKFMVYLQKENIIDESGMPKERFSAEFPKEGPSILRIQQVVRGDSAAYFCASSRSQGGNTEAFFGQGTRLTVV.

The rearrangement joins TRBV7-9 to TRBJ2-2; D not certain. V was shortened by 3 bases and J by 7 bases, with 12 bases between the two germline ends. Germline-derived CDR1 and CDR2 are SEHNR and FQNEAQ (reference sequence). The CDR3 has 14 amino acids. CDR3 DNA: TGTGCCAGCAGCTTCGAAGGGCGGAGCGGGGAGCTGTTTTTT. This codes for CASSFEGRSGELFF.